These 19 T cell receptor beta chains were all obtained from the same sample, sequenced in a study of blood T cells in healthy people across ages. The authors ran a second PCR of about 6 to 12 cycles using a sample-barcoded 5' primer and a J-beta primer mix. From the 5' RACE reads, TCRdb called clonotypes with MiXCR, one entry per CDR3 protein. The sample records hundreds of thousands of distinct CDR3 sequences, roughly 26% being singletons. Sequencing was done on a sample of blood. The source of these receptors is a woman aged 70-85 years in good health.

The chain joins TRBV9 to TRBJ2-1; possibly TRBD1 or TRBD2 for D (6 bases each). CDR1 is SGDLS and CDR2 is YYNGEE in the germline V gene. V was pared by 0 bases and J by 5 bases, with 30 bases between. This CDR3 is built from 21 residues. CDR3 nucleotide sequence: TGTGCCAGCAGCGTAGATCCCTTAGGTTTGAGTTTGGGGGGCGCAGACAATGAGCAGTTCTTC. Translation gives CASSVDPLGLSLGGADNEQFF.

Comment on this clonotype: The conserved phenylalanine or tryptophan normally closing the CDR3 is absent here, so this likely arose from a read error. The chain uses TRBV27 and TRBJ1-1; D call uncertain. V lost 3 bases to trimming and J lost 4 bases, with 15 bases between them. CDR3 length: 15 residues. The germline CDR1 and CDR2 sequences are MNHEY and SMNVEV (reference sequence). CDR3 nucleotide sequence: TGTGCCAGCAGTTTCTTTGCCCTACCAGGCACTGAAGCTTTCATT. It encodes CASSFFALPGTEAFI.

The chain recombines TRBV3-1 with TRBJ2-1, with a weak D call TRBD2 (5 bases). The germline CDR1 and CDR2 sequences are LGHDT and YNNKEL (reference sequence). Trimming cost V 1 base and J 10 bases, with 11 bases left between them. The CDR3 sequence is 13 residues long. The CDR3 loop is CASSQGLAREQFF. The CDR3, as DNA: TGTGCCAGCAGCCAAGGGCTAGCCAGAGAGCAGTTCTTC.

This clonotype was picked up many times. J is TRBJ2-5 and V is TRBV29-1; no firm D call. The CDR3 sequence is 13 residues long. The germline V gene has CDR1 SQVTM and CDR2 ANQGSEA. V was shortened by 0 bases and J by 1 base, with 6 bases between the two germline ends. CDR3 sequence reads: CSVEDLFQETQYF. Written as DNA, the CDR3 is TGCAGCGTTGAAGACCTCTTCCAAGAGACCCAGTACTTC.

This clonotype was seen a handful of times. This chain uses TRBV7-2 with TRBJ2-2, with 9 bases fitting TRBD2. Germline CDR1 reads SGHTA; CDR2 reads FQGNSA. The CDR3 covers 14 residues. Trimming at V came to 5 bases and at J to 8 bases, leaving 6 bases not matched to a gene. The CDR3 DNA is TGTGCCAGCAGCGCTCTAGCGGGAATAGGGGAGCTGTTTTTT. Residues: CASSALAGIGELFF. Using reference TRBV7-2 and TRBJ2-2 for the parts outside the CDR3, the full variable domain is GAGVSQSPSNKVTEKGKDVELRCDPISGHTALYWYRQSLGQGLEFLIYFQGNSAPDKSGLPSDRFSAERTGGSVSTLTIQRTQQEDSAVYLCASSALAGIGELFFGEGSRLTVL.

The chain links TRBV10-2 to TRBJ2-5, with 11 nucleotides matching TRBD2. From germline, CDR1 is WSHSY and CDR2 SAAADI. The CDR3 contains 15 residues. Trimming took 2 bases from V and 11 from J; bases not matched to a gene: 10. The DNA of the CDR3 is TGCGCCAGCAGTGAGCTTCGTACTAGCGGGAGTTCGCAGTACTTC. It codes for CASSELRTSGSSQYF.

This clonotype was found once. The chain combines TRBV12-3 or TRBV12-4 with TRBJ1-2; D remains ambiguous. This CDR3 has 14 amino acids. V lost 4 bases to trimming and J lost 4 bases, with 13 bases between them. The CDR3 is CASSSRFGGYGYTF. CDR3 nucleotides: TGTGCCAGCAGTTCCCGCTTCGGCGGCTATGGCTACACCTTC.

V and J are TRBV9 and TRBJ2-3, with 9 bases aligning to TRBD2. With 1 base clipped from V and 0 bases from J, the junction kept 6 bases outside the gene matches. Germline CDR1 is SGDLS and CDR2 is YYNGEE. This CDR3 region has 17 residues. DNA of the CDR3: TGTGCCAGCAGCGTATCGGTGAGCGGGGGGAGCACAGATACGCAGTATTTT. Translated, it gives CASSVSVSGGSTDTQYF.

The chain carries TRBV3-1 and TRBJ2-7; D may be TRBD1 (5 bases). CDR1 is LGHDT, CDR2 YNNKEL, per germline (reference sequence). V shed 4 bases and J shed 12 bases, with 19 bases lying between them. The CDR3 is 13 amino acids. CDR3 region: CASSPSAGRASYF. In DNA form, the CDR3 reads TGTGCCAGCAGCCCGTCAGCCGGCAGGGCGTCGTACTTC.

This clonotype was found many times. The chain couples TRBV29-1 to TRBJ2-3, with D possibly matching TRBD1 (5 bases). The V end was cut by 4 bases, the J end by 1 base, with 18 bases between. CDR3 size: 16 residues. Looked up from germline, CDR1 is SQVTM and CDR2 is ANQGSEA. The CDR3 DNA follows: TGCAGCGTTGGAGACAGCCGACGGTCGCGCACAGATACGCAGTATTTT. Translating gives CSVGDSRRSRTDTQYF.

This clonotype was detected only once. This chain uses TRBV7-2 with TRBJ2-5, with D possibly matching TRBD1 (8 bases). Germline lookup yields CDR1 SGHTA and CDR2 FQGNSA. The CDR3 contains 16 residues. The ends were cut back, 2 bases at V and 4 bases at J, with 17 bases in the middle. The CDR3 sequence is CASSLWGTGGVETQYF. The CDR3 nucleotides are TGTGCCAGCAGCTTATGGGGAACAGGGGGGGTAGAGACCCAGTACTTC.

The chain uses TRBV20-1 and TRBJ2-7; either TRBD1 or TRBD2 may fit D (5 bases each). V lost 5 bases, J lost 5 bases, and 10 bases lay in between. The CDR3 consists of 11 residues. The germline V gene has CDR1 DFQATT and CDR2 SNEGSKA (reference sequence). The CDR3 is CSAGLGHEQYF. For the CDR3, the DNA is TGCAGTGCTGGCCTGGGACACGAGCAGTACTTC.

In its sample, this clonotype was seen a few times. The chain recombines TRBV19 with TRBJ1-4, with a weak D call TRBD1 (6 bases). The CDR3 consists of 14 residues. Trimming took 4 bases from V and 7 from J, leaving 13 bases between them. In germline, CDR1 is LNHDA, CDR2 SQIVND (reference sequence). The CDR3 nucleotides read TGTGCCAGTAGTACGCCCGACAGGTTTGAAAAACTGTTTTTT. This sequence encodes CASSTPDRFEKLFF. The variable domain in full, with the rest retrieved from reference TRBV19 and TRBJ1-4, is DGGITQSPKYLFRKEGQNVTLSCEQNLNHDAMYWYRQDPGQGLRLIYYSQIVNDFQKGDIAEGYSVSREKKESFPLTVTSAQKNPTAFYLCASSTPDRFEKLFFGSGTQLSVL.

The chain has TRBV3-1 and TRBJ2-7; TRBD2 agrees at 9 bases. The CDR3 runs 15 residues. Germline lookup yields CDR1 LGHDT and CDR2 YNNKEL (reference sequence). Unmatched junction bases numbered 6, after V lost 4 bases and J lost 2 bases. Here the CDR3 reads CASSLTIAGAYEQYF. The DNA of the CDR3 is TGTGCCAGCAGCCTTACCATAGCGGGGGCCTACGAGCAGTACTTC.

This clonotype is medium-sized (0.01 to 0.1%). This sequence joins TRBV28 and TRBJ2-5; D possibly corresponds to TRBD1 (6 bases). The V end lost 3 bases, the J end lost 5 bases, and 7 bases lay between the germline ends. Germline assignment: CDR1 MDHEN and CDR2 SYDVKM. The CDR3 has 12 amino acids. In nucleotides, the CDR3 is TGTGCCAGCAGTTTTAGGGGGGAGACCCAGTACTTC. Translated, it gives CASSFRGETQYF.

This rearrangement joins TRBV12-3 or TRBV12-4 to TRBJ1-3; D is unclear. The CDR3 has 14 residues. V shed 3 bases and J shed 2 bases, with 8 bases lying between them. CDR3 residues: CASSFAETGNTIYF. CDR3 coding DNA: TGTGCCAGCAGTTTTGCGGAGACTGGAAACACCATATATTTT.

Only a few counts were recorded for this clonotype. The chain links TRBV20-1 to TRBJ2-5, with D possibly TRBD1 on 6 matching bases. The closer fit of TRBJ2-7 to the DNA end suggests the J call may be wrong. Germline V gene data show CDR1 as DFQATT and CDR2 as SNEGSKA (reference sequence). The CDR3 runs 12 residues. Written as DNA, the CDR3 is TGCAGTGCTACCGGGACATCCTACGAGCAGTACTTC. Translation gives CSATGTSYEQYF.

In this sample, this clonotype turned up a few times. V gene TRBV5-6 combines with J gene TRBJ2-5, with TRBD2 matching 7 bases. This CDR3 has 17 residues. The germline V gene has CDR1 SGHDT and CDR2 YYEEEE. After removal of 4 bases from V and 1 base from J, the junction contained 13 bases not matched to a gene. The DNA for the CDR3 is TGTGCCAGCAGCAGCCGCGGGAGCGAGAAGGGCCAAGAGACCCAGTACTTC. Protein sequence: CASSSRGSEKGQETQYF.

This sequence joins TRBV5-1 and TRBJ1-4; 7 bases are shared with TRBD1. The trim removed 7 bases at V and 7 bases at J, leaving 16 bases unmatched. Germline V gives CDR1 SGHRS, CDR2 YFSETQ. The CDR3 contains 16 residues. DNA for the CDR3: TGCGCCAGCCGGACACGACAGGGACCACAGAGTGAAAAACTGTTTTTT. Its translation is CASRTRQGPQSEKLFF.